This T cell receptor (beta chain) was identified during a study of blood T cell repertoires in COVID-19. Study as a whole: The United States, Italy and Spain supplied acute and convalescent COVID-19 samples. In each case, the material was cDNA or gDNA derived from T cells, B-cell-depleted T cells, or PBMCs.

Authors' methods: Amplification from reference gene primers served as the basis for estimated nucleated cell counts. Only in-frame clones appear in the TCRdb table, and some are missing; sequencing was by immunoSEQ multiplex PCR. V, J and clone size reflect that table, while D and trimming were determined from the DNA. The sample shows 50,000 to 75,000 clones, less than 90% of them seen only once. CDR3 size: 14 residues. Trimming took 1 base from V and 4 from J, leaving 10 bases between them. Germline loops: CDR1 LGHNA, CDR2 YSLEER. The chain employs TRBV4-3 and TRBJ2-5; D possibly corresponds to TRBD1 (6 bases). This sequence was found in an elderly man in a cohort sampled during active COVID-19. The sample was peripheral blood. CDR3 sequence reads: CASSQGGGSETQYF. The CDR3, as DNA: TGCGCCAGCAGCCAAGGAGGGGGTTCAGAGACCCAGTACTTC.